These T cell receptor beta chains were read from a single sample in a study of shared clonotypes between healthy human individuals. The assay was immunoSEQ multiplex PCR, and TCRdb's table has in-frame clones only and misses some. The sample lists some 2,400,000 clones, approximately 96% occurring once. Specimen: naive CD4+ T cells sorted from blood. Receptor source: a man aged 18 to 30 in good health. Both conserved end residues are part of each CDR3. A D gene is named only where the DNA matches it firmly. Rows give clone size only sometimes, using once, few, many, or a class for an expanded clone.

clone size	J gene	D gene	V gene	CDR3 protein	CDR3 DNA
.	TRBJ2-7	TRBD2	TRBV6-1	CASREPGLADSYEQYF	TGTGCCAGCAGGGAACCGGGACTAGCGGACTCCTACGAGCAGTACTTC
.	TRBJ1-1	.	TRBV6-5	CASIEWGGEAFF	TGTGCCAGCATAGAGTGGGGAGGGGAAGCTTTCTTT
.	TRBJ2-5	TRBD2	TRBV12-5	CASGLSGGLETQYF	TGTGCTAGTGGTTTGTCGGGGGGGCTGGAGACCCAGTACTTC
.	TRBJ1-6	.	TRBV6-5	CASSQDRYSPLHF	TGTGCCAGCAGTCAGGACAGATATTCACCCCTCCACTTT
.	TRBJ1-3	.	TRBV5-1	CASSLSGSGNTIYF	TGCGCCAGCAGCTTGTCAGGCTCTGGAAACACCATATATTTT
once	TRBJ1-2	.	TRBV19	CASRLPYGGGSTYGYTF	TGTGCCAGTAGACTACCCTACGGGGGAGGGAGTACCTATGGCTACACCTTC
.	TRBJ2-1	.	TRBV7-3	CASSFRQGGLDEQFF	TGTGCCAGCAGCTTCCGGCAGGGGGGCCTCGATGAGCAGTTCTTC
.	TRBJ1-4	TRBD1	TRBV6-1	CASTADRMTNEKLFF	TGTGCCAGCACCGCGGACAGGATGACTAATGAAAAACTGTTTTTT
.	TRBJ1-1	.	TRBV5-8	CASSGVPRAEAFF	TGTGCCAGCAGCGGGGTCCCCCGGGCCGAAGCTTTCTTT
.	TRBJ1-5	TRBD1	TRBV19	CASSIGDRGGGNQPQHF	TGTGCCAGTAGTATCGGGGACAGGGGAGGCGGCAATCAGCCCCAGCATTTT
.	TRBJ2-7	.	TRBV7-9	CASSFSQWDYEQYF	TGTGCCAGCAGCTTTTCACAATGGGACTACGAGCAGTACTTC
.	TRBJ1-1	.	TRBV18	CASSPTMNTEAFF	TGTGCCAGCTCACCTACTATGAACACTGAAGCTTTCTTT
.	TRBJ2-3	.	TRBV4-1	CASSQWARALFTDTQYF	TGCGCCAGCAGCCAGTGGGCCAGGGCCCTTTTCACAGATACGCAGTATTTT
.	TRBJ2-5	.	TRBV15	CATTRTPISQETQYF	TGTGCCACCACCCGAACCCCCATCTCTCAAGAGACCCAGTACTTC
.	TRBJ1-4	.	TRBV2	CASKQGGEKLFF	TGTGCCAGCAAACAGGGAGGTGAAAAACTGTTTTTT
.	TRBJ2-5	TRBD2	TRBV2	CASSEVVPSGGAETQYF	TGTGCCAGCAGTGAAGTGGTACCGAGCGGGGGGGCCGAGACCCAGTACTTC
.	TRBJ2-4	TRBD2	TRBV7-2	CASSLVGGIGKNIQYF	TGTGCCAGCAGCTTAGTCGGGGGGATTGGCAAAAACATTCAGTACTTC
.	TRBJ1-3	TRBD1	TRBV25-1	CASSEPGGTGNTIYF	TGTGCCAGCAGTGAACCAGGGGGCACCGGAAACACCATATATTTT
.	TRBJ1-5	.	TRBV18	CASSPATPRVSNQPQHF	TGTGCCAGCTCACCCGCGACGCCCAGGGTTAGCAATCAGCCCCAGCATTTT
.	TRBJ2-7	.	TRBV28	CASSRSSRPSNEQYF	TGTGCCAGCAGTCGCTCCTCACGACCATCTAACGAGCAGTACTTC
.	TRBJ2-7	TRBD1	TRBV19	CASSTPGQLYEQYF	TGTGCCAGTAGTACCCCGGGACAGTTATACGAGCAGTACTTC
.	TRBJ1-1	TRBD1	TRBV7-9	CASSSDRVNTEAFF	TGTGCCAGCAGCTCCGACAGGGTAAACACTGAAGCTTTCTTT
.	TRBJ2-6	.	TRBV13	CASSADGSGANVLTF	TGTGCCAGCAGCGCAGACGGCTCTGGGGCCAACGTCCTGACTTTC
.	TRBJ1-5	.	TRBV6-1	CASRPGGGHQPQHF	TGTGCCAGCAGGCCCGGGGGGGGCCATCAGCCCCAGCATTTT
.	TRBJ2-7	.	TRBV7-9	CASSYDISLYF	TGTGCCAGCAGCTATGACATTAGTCTGTACTTC
.	TRBJ1-5	TRBD1	TRBV6-6	CASNRQGNNQPQHF	TGTGCCAGCAATAGACAGGGGAACAATCAGCCCCAGCATTTT
few	TRBJ1-6	.	TRBV2	CASTSDSPLHF	TGTGCCAGCACCTCGGACTCACCCCTCCACTTT
.	TRBJ1-2	TRBD1	TRBV27	CASSLRDRDYYGYTF	TGTGCCAGCAGTTTACGGGACAGGGATTACTATGGCTACACCTTC
.	TRBJ2-5	.	TRBV5-1	CASSEVPETQYF	TGCGCCAGCAGTGAAGTTCCGGAGACCCAGTACTTC
.	TRBJ2-1	.	TRBV7-7	CASSLDLQNNEQFF	TGTGCTAGCAGCTTAGATCTACAGAACAATGAGCAGTTCTTC
once	TRBJ1-2	.	TRBV5-1	CASSLGDYGYGYTF	TGCGCCAGCAGCTTGGGGGATTACGGCTATGGCTACACCTTC
.	TRBJ1-2	TRBD1	TRBV5-4	CASSLERDRGRGYTF	TGTGCCAGCAGCTTGGAACGGGACAGGGGGCGAGGCTACACCTTC
.	TRBJ2-7	.	TRBV2	CASSEQGIDEQYF	TGTGCCAGCAGTGAACAGGGTATCGACGAGCAGTACTTC
.	TRBJ2-5	.	TRBV10-3	CAIRSGYQETQYF	TGTGCCATCAGGAGCGGTTACCAAGAGACCCAGTACTTC
.	TRBJ1-1	.	TRBV2	CASSEWTDLALNTEAFF	TGTGCCAGCAGTGAGTGGACAGACCTAGCATTGAACACTGAAGCTTTCTTT
.	TRBJ2-1	TRBD1	TRBV2	CASRINRGVYNEQFF	TGTGCCAGCAGGATAAACAGGGGTGTATACAATGAGCAGTTCTTC
.	TRBJ2-5	TRBD2	TRBV27	CASSLRTSGGQETQYF	TGTGCCAGCAGTCTCAGGACTAGCGGGGGCCAAGAGACCCAGTACTTC
.	TRBJ2-7	.	TRBV6-1	CAGDGLRVFKQYF	TGTGCCGGAGATGGGTTACGAGTGTTTAAGCAGTACTTC
.	TRBJ2-1	.	TRBV4-3	CASSQDRHSDEQFF	TGCGCCAGCAGCCAAGATCGGCACAGCGATGAGCAGTTCTTC
.	TRBJ2-5	TRBD2	TRBV5-4	CASSLAGLVVSETQYF	TGTGCCAGCAGCTTGGCCGGACTAGTGGTATCGGAGACCCAGTACTTC
.	TRBJ2-7	TRBD2	TRBV2	CASRAGGHEQYF	TGTGCCAGCAGGGCGGGGGGCCACGAGCAGTACTTC
.	TRBJ1-6	.	TRBV27	CASRPEGFDNSPLHF	TGTGCCAGCCGACCCGAGGGGTTTGATAATTCACCCCTCCACTTT
.	TRBJ2-1	.	TRBV12-1	CASSFAPGLAGDYNEQFF	TGTGCCAGCAGCTTTGCTCCGGGACTAGCGGGAGACTACAATGAGCAGTTCTTC
once	TRBJ1-4	.	TRBV11-2	CASSLMGRDNEKLFF	TGTGCCAGCAGCTTAATGGGCAGGGACAATGAAAAACTGTTTTTT
.	TRBJ2-7	.	TRBV10-1	CASSPLFTGIHEQYF	TGCGCCAGCAGTCCTCTTTTTACAGGGATCCACGAGCAGTACTTC
.	TRBJ2-7	.	TRBV19	CASSMDGSRMGQYF	TGTGCCAGTAGTATGGACGGGAGCCGGATGGGGCAGTACTTC
.	TRBJ2-7	TRBD1	TRBV5-1	CASSSGQAAYEQYF	TGCGCCAGCAGCTCCGGACAGGCCGCCTACGAGCAGTACTTC
.	TRBJ2-1	.	TRBV11-3	CASSLGVTSNEQFF	TGTGCCAGCAGCTTAGGTGTCACCTCCAATGAGCAGTTCTTC
.	TRBJ1-5	.	TRBV2	CASSEGLDQPQHF	TGTGCCAGCAGTGAAGGGTTGGATCAGCCCCAGCATTTT
.	TRBJ2-7	.	TRBV14	CASSQDAWASREQYF	TGTGCCAGCAGCCAAGACGCTTGGGCTAGCCGGGAGCAGTACTTC
.	TRBJ1-2	.	TRBV2	CASGVTANYGYTF	TGTGCCAGCGGGGTGACAGCGAACTATGGCTACACCTTC